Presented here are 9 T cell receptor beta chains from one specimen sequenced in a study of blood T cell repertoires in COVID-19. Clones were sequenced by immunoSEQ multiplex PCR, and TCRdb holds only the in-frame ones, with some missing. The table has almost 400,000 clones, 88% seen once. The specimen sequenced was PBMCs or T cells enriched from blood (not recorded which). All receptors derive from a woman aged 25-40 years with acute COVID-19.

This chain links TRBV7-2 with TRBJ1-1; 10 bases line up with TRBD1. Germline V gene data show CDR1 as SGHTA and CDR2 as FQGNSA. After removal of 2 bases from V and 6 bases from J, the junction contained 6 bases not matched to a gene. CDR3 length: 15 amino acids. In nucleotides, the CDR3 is TGTGCCAGCAGCTTAAGATCCGGACAGGGGGCTGAAGCTTTCTTT. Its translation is CASSLRSGQGAEAFF. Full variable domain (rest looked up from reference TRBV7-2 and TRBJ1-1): GAGVSQSPSNKVTEKGKDVELRCDPISGHTALYWYRQSLGQGLEFLIYFQGNSAPDKSGLPSDRFSAERTGGSVSTLTIQRTQQEDSAVYLCASSLRSGQGAEAFFGQGTRLTVV.

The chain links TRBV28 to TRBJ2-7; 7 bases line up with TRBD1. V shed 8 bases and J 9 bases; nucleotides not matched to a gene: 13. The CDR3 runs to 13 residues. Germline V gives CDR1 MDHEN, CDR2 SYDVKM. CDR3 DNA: TGTGCCAGCCCCGGGACAGCGGCGTCTGGGCAGTACTTC. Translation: CASPGTAASGQYF.

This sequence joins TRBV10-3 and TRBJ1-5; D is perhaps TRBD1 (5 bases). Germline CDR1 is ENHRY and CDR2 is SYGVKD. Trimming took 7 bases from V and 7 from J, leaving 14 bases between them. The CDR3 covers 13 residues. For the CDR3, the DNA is TGTGCCATCACCGCACAGGTTCAACAGCCCCAGCATTTT. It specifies CAITAQVQQPQHF.

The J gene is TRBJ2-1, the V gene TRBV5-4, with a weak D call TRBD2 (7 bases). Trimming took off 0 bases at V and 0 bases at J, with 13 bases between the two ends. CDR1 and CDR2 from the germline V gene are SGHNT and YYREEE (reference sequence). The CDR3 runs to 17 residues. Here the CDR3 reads CASSLGRGPSSYNEQFF. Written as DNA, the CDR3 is TGTGCCAGCAGCTTGGGGCGGGGGCCGAGCTCCTACAATGAGCAGTTCTTC.

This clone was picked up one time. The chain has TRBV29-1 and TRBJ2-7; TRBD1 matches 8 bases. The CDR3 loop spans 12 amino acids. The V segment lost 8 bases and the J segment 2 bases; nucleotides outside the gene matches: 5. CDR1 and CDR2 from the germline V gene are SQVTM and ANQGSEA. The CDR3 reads CSILQGAYEQYF. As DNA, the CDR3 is TGCAGCATCCTACAGGGGGCCTACGAGCAGTACTTC.

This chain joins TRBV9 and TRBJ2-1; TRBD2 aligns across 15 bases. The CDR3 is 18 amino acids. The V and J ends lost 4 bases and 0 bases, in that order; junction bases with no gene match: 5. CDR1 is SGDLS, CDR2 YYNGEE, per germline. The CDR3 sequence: CASSLGLAGGASYNEQFF. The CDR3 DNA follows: TGTGCCAGCAGCTTAGGACTAGCGGGGGGGGCCTCCTACAATGAGCAGTTCTTC.

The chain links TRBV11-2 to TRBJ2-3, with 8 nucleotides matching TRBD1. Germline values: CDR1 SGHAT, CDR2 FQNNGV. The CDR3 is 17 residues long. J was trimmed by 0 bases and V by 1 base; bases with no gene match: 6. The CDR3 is CASSLVPGGVSTDTQYF. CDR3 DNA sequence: TGTGCCAGCAGCTTAGTGCCAGGGGGCGTCAGCACAGATACGCAGTATTTT.

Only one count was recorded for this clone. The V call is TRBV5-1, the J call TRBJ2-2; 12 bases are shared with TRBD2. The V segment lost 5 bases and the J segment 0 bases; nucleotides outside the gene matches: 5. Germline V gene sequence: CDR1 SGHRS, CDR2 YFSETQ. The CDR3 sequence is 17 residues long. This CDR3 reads CASRGSSGGANTGELFF. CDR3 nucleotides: TGCGCCAGCAGAGGGTCTAGCGGGGGGGCGAACACCGGGGAGCTGTTTTTT. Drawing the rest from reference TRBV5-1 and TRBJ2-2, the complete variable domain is KAGVTQTPRYLIKTRGQQVTLSCSPISGHRSVSWYQQTPGQGLQFLFEYFSETQRNKGNFPGRFSGRQFSNSRSEMNVSTLELGDSALYLCASRGSSGGANTGELFFGEGSRLTVL.

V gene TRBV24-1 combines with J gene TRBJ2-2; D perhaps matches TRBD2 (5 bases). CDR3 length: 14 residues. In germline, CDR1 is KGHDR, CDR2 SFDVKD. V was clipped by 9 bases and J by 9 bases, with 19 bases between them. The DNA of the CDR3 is TGTGCCACCGCCCCGGGGTCGGGGAACCGGGAGCTGTTTTTT. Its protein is CATAPGSGNRELFF.